These T cell receptor beta chains were read from a single sample in a study of cytomegalovirus exposure and HLA in healthy donors. Using immunoSEQ multiplex PCR, the repertoire was profiled, and TCRdb retains in-frame clones only, with some absent. This repertoire includes about 190,000 clones. Sequencing was performed on PBMCs. These receptors were obtained from a man aged 25 to 40 in good health and CMV-seronegative. The CDR3 runs from the conserved cysteine through the conserved F or W. D genes are given only for firm matches.

d_gene	v_gene	j_gene	CDR3nt	CDR3aa
TRBD2	TRBV5-8	TRBJ2-5	TGTGCCAGCAGGAGTGGGACTAGCGGGAGGGCTTTGGAGACCCAGTACTTC	CASRSGTSGRALETQYF
TRBD1	TRBV10-1	TRBJ2-7	TGCGCCAGCAGGCTCCGGACAGGACACCCCTCCTACGAGCAGTACTTC	CASRLRTGHPSYEQYF
TRBD1	TRBV7-2	TRBJ1-2	TGTGCCAGCAGCCAACGGGACAGGGGGCCCAACTATGGCTACACCTTC	CASSQRDRGPNYGYTF
-	TRBV6-1	TRBJ1-5	TGTGCCAGCAGTGAAGCGCGGGGGCGGCCCCAGCATTTT	CASSEARGRPQHF
-	TRBV11-2	TRBJ1-2	TGTGCCAGCGGCCGCAGACAGGACCTCGGTGGCTACACCTTC	CASGRRQDLGGYTF
-	TRBV18	TRBJ2-7	TGTGCCAGCTCAGAGCGGTCGGAGCAGTACTTC	CASSERSEQYF
-	TRBV21-1	TRBJ1-2	TGTGCCAGCAGCAAAATTAAAAATCGGCAGGGACAGCCCGGGGTATCGTATGGCTACACCTTC	CASSKIKNRQGQPGVSYGYTF
TRBD2	TRBV27	TRBJ2-7	TGTGCCAGCAGGCCTAGCGGAGGCCTCACCTACGAGCAGTACTTC	CASRPSGGLTYEQYF
-	TRBV19	TRBJ1-1	TGTGCCAGTAGTATAGATCCTCTGAACCGAGCCCGTGAAGCTTTCTTT	CASSIDPLNRAREAFF
TRBD2	TRBV2	TRBJ2-1	TGTGCCAGCAGTCTTAGGACTAGCTTCTACAATGAGCAGTTCTTC	CASSLRTSFYNEQFF
TRBD1	TRBV7-9	TRBJ1-1	TGTGCCAGCAGCTTAGCCCCCGGACAGGGGGCGTACACTGAAGCTTTCTTT	CASSLAPGQGAYTEAFF
-	TRBV30	TRBJ2-7	TGTGCCTGGAGTGAAGGGGACTTCTCCTACGAGCAGTACTTC	CAWSEGDFSYEQYF
-	TRBV5-4	TRBJ2-7	TGTGCCAGCAGCTCGGGGTATCGTCAGTACGAGCAGTACTTC	CASSSGYRQYEQYF
-	TRBV10-1	TRBJ2-5	TGCGCCAGCAGTGAGTCCTCGCACGGGACCCAGTACTTC	CASSESSHGTQYF
TRBD1	TRBV6-5	TRBJ1-2	TGTGCCAGCAGTTCACCCGACAGGGACCATGGCTACACCTTC	CASSSPDRDHGYTF
TRBD2	TRBV28	TRBJ2-1	TGTGCCAGCAGTTCCTATTACGCTAGCGGGAGGGAGTATGAGCAGTTCTTC	CASSSYYASGREYEQFF
TRBD2	TRBV9	TRBJ2-1	TGTGCCAGCAGCGTCCTAGCGGGAGGGGCACTCTCCTACAATGAGCAGTTCTTC	CASSVLAGGALSYNEQFF